A selection of T cell receptor beta chains follows, all from one sample in a study of blood T cell repertoires in COVID-19. Some clones are missing from TCRdb's copy, which holds only in-frame ones; the method was immunoSEQ multiplex PCR. The table includes 190,000 or so clones, 86% detected once. The specimen sequenced was peripheral blood. Receptor source: a woman in her 70s with acute or convalescent COVID-19. CDR3s include the opening cysteine and the closing phenylalanine or tryptophan. Fields, in order: V gene, clone size, CDR3 length, J gene, D gene, CDR3 protein, CDR3 DNA. D genes are given only for firm matches. Clone size is given for some rows only: seen once, a few or many times, or a class if the clone is expanded.

V gene: TRBV29-1; clone size: -; CDR3 length: 10; J gene: TRBJ2-5; D gene: -; CDR3 protein: CSVATETQYF; CDR3 DNA: TGCAGCGTTGCTACGGAGACCCAGTACTTC
V gene: TRBV7-2; clone size: -; CDR3 length: 14; J gene: TRBJ1-5; D gene: -; CDR3 protein: CASSKDSRGQPQHF; CDR3 DNA: TGTGCCAGCAGCAAAGATTCTAGGGGGCAGCCCCAGCATTTT
V gene: TRBV29-1; clone size: -; CDR3 length: 11; J gene: TRBJ2-7; D gene: -; CDR3 protein: CSVGQGGEQYF; CDR3 DNA: TGCAGCGTTGGCCAGGGTGGCGAGCAGTACTTC
V gene: TRBV6-4; clone size: -; CDR3 length: 14; J gene: TRBJ1-1; D gene: TRBD1; CDR3 protein: CASRGGSLGTEAFF; CDR3 DNA: TGTGCCAGCAGAGGGGGCAGTCTGGGCACTGAAGCTTTCTTT
V gene: TRBV3-1/TRBV3-2; clone size: few; CDR3 length: 12; J gene: TRBJ2-7; D gene: -; CDR3 protein: CASSQDFGEQYF; CDR3 DNA: TGTGCCAGCAGCCAAGATTTCGGGGAGCAGTACTTC
V gene: TRBV2; clone size: once; CDR3 length: 17; J gene: TRBJ1-1; D gene: -; CDR3 protein: CASSSGQRGPRYTEAFF; CDR3 DNA: TGTGCCAGCAGCTCTGGACAGAGGGGACCAAGGTACACTGAAGCTTTCTTT
V gene: TRBV5-1; clone size: -; CDR3 length: 15; J gene: TRBJ1-1; D gene: -; CDR3 protein: CASSPFDRRNTEAFF; CDR3 DNA: TGCGCCAGCAGCCCATTCGACAGACGGAACACTGAAGCTTTCTTT
V gene: TRBV7-9; clone size: -; CDR3 length: 14; J gene: TRBJ1-1; D gene: -; CDR3 protein: CASSLNSLNTEAFF; CDR3 DNA: TGTGCCAGCAGCTTAAACAGCCTGAACACTGAAGCTTTCTTT
V gene: TRBV6-6; clone size: -; CDR3 length: 14; J gene: TRBJ1-2; D gene: -; CDR3 protein: CASGYQTAGAGYTF; CDR3 DNA: TGTGCCAGCGGCTATCAGACAGCGGGAGCCGGCTACACCTTC
V gene: TRBV29-1; clone size: once; CDR3 length: 17; J gene: TRBJ2-1; D gene: TRBD1; CDR3 protein: CSVEPSRGDRGSNEQFF; CDR3 DNA: TGCAGCGTTGAACCCTCTCGGGGGGACAGGGGCTCCAATGAGCAGTTCTTC
V gene: TRBV13; clone size: -; CDR3 length: 14; J gene: TRBJ1-1; D gene: -; CDR3 protein: CASSLGRGNTEAFF; CDR3 DNA: TGTGCCAGCAGCCTCGGACGGGGGAACACTGAAGCTTTCTTT
V gene: TRBV5-6; clone size: -; CDR3 length: 16; J gene: TRBJ1-1; D gene: -; CDR3 protein: CASSTIPTGANTEAFF; CDR3 DNA: TGTGCCAGCAGTACAATCCCGACGGGAGCGAACACTGAAGCTTTCTTT
V gene: TRBV7-9; clone size: -; CDR3 length: 14; J gene: TRBJ2-3; D gene: -; CDR3 protein: CASSVAALGDTQYF; CDR3 DNA: TGTGCCAGCAGTGTTGCGGCCCTTGGAGATACGCAGTATTTT
V gene: TRBV5-6; clone size: once; CDR3 length: 15; J gene: TRBJ1-6; D gene: TRBD1; CDR3 protein: CASSTRTGYNSPLHF; CDR3 DNA: TGTGCCAGCAGCACCCGGACAGGCTATAATTCACCCCTCCACTTT
V gene: TRBV6-5; clone size: few; CDR3 length: 14; J gene: TRBJ1-6; D gene: -; CDR3 protein: CASSYGADNSPLHF; CDR3 DNA: TGTGCCAGCAGTTACGGCGCGGATAATTCACCCCTCCACTTT
V gene: TRBV28; clone size: -; CDR3 length: 15; J gene: TRBJ2-6; D gene: -; CDR3 protein: CASSSQGTGANVLTF; CDR3 DNA: TGTGCCAGCAGTTCTCAGGGGACTGGGGCCAACGTCCTGACTTTC
V gene: TRBV7-9; clone size: -; CDR3 length: 17; J gene: TRBJ2-5; D gene: TRBD2; CDR3 protein: CASSVLGASGDQETQYF; CDR3 DNA: TGTGCCAGCTCCGTTCTAGGGGCTAGCGGGGACCAAGAGACCCAGTACTTC
V gene: TRBV7-3; clone size: few; CDR3 length: 13; J gene: TRBJ2-2; D gene: TRBD2; CDR3 protein: CASREGGTGELFF; CDR3 DNA: TGTGCCAGCCGGGAGGGGGGCACCGGGGAGCTGTTTTTT
V gene: TRBV11-3; clone size: -; CDR3 length: 13; J gene: TRBJ1-1; D gene: -; CDR3 protein: CASSLGRSTEAFF; CDR3 DNA: TGTGCCAGCAGCTTAGGACGGAGCACTGAAGCTTTCTTT
V gene: TRBV11-3; clone size: -; CDR3 length: 15; J gene: TRBJ2-3; D gene: TRBD2; CDR3 protein: CASSSGTSGTDTQYF; CDR3 DNA: TGTGCCAGCAGTTCCGGGACTAGCGGCACAGATACGCAGTATTTT
V gene: TRBV6-2/TRBV6-3; clone size: -; CDR3 length: 15; J gene: TRBJ2-2; D gene: TRBD2; CDR3 protein: CASSWGGVPAGELFF; CDR3 DNA: TGTGCCAGCAGTTGGGGGGGAGTCCCGGCCGGGGAGCTGTTTTTT
V gene: TRBV7-9; clone size: once; CDR3 length: 16; J gene: TRBJ1-4; D gene: -; CDR3 protein: CASSVKRGVANEKLFF; CDR3 DNA: TGTGCCAGCAGCGTAAAGCGGGGAGTTGCTAATGAAAAACTGTTTTTT
V gene: TRBV5-1; clone size: -; CDR3 length: 15; J gene: TRBJ1-2; D gene: TRBD1; CDR3 protein: CASSLGQGAGYGYTF; CDR3 DNA: TGCGCCAGCAGCTTGGGACAGGGGGCTGGCTATGGCTACACCTTC
V gene: TRBV4-1; clone size: -; CDR3 length: 14; J gene: TRBJ2-7; D gene: TRBD1; CDR3 protein: CASRLGQGATEQYF; CDR3 DNA: TGCGCCAGCAGACTAGGACAGGGGGCAACCGAGCAGTACTTC
V gene: TRBV19; clone size: -; CDR3 length: 17; J gene: TRBJ2-2; D gene: TRBD1; CDR3 protein: CASSIHAGGRVPGELFF; CDR3 DNA: TGTGCCAGTAGTATTCATGCAGGGGGAAGGGTACCCGGGGAGCTGTTTTTT
V gene: TRBV6-6; clone size: -; CDR3 length: 16; J gene: TRBJ2-2; D gene: TRBD1; CDR3 protein: CASSTRTGGDTGELFF; CDR3 DNA: TGTGCCAGCAGTACAAGGACAGGGGGGGACACCGGGGAGCTGTTTTTT
V gene: TRBV11-3; clone size: -; CDR3 length: 14; J gene: TRBJ1-1; D gene: -; CDR3 protein: CASSPRTLRTEAFF; CDR3 DNA: TGTGCCAGCAGCCCACGGACACTACGGACTGAAGCTTTCTTT
V gene: TRBV5-1; clone size: -; CDR3 length: 12; J gene: TRBJ2-7; D gene: -; CDR3 protein: CASSYNAGEQYF; CDR3 DNA: TGCGCCAGCAGTTATAATGCGGGAGAGCAGTACTTC
V gene: TRBV7-6; clone size: -; CDR3 length: 15; J gene: TRBJ2-7; D gene: -; CDR3 protein: CASSLVAQSSYEQYF; CDR3 DNA: TGTGCCAGCAGCTTAGTAGCCCAAAGCTCCTACGAGCAGTACTTC
V gene: TRBV5-5; clone size: -; CDR3 length: 15; J gene: TRBJ1-2; D gene: -; CDR3 protein: CASSAAVGGYYGYTF; CDR3 DNA: TGTGCCAGCAGCGCGGCGGTAGGCGGCTACTATGGCTACACCTTC
V gene: TRBV2; clone size: -; CDR3 length: 13; J gene: TRBJ1-2; D gene: -; CDR3 protein: CASSEGPNYGYTF; CDR3 DNA: TGTGCCAGCAGTGAGGGGCCTAACTATGGCTACACCTTC
V gene: TRBV27; clone size: -; CDR3 length: 15; J gene: TRBJ2-3; D gene: TRBD1; CDR3 protein: CASSSDRGITDTQYF; CDR3 DNA: TGTGCCAGCAGTTCGGACAGGGGAATCACAGATACGCAGTATTTT
V gene: TRBV2; clone size: -; CDR3 length: 12; J gene: TRBJ1-5; D gene: -; CDR3 protein: CASSGMVRSQHF; CDR3 DNA: TGTGCCAGCAGTGGAATGGTGAGGTCCCAGCATTTT
V gene: TRBV5-6; clone size: -; CDR3 length: 16; J gene: TRBJ2-1; D gene: TRBD2; CDR3 protein: CASSLRTSGSWNEQFF; CDR3 DNA: TGTGCCAGCAGCTTGCGGACTAGCGGGAGTTGGAATGAGCAGTTCTTC
V gene: TRBV11-1; clone size: -; CDR3 length: 13; J gene: TRBJ1-1; D gene: -; CDR3 protein: CASSLSRNTEAFF; CDR3 DNA: TGTGCCAGCAGCTTATCCAGGAACACTGAAGCTTTCTTT
V gene: TRBV24-1; clone size: -; CDR3 length: 16; J gene: TRBJ2-7; D gene: TRBD1; CDR3 protein: CATSDPGTGIPYEQYF; CDR3 DNA: TGTGCCACCAGTGACCCCGGGACAGGGATTCCCTACGAGCAGTACTTC
V gene: TRBV3-1/TRBV3-2; clone size: -; CDR3 length: 13; J gene: TRBJ1-1; D gene: -; CDR3 protein: CASSHRGDTEAFF; CDR3 DNA: TGTGCCAGCAGCCACCGGGGGGACACTGAAGCTTTCTTT
V gene: TRBV4-2; clone size: few; CDR3 length: 15; J gene: TRBJ1-1; D gene: TRBD1; CDR3 protein: CASSQDRDRDTEAFF; CDR3 DNA: TGTGCCAGCAGCCAAGATCGGGACAGGGACACTGAAGCTTTCTTT
V gene: TRBV15; clone size: -; CDR3 length: 14; J gene: TRBJ2-2; D gene: -; CDR3 protein: CATSTRVGTGELFF; CDR3 DNA: TGTGCCACCTCGACCAGGGTAGGCACCGGGGAGCTGTTTTTT
V gene: TRBV6-5; clone size: -; CDR3 length: 15; J gene: TRBJ1-2; D gene: TRBD1; CDR3 protein: CASRGDRGQFYGYTF; CDR3 DNA: TGTGCCAGCAGGGGGGACAGGGGGCAGTTCTATGGCTACACCTTC
V gene: TRBV12-3/TRBV12-4; clone size: -; CDR3 length: 13; J gene: TRBJ1-1; D gene: -; CDR3 protein: CASSSRRNTEAFF; CDR3 DNA: TGTGCCAGCAGTTCCAGGCGGAACACTGAAGCTTTCTTT
V gene: TRBV7-8; clone size: -; CDR3 length: 14; J gene: TRBJ2-1; D gene: -; CDR3 protein: CASSSRLLGNEQFF; CDR3 DNA: TGTGCCAGCAGCAGTCGTCTTCTAGGCAATGAGCAGTTCTTC
V gene: TRBV6-5; clone size: -; CDR3 length: 15; J gene: TRBJ2-2; D gene: TRBD1; CDR3 protein: CASSLRQGGTGELFF; CDR3 DNA: TGTGCCAGCAGCCTTCGACAGGGTGGCACCGGGGAGCTGTTTTTT
V gene: TRBV27; clone size: -; CDR3 length: 17; J gene: TRBJ1-6; D gene: -; CDR3 protein: CASSLETRDSLNSPLHF; CDR3 DNA: TGTGCCAGCAGTTTAGAGACCCGGGACTCATTAAATTCACCCCTCCACTTT
V gene: TRBV25-1; clone size: -; CDR3 length: 16; J gene: TRBJ1-3; D gene: -; CDR3 protein: CASSGSGVRTGNTIYF; CDR3 DNA: TGTGCCAGCAGTGGTTCAGGGGTCCGGACTGGAAACACCATATATTTT
V gene: TRBV12-3/TRBV12-4; clone size: -; CDR3 length: 13; J gene: TRBJ1-1; D gene: -; CDR3 protein: CASSFLGGTEAFF; CDR3 DNA: TGTGCCAGCAGTTTCCTAGGGGGCACTGAAGCTTTCTTT
V gene: TRBV7-2; clone size: -; CDR3 length: 12; J gene: TRBJ2-4; D gene: -; CDR3 protein: CASSLPGNIQYF; CDR3 DNA: TGTGCCAGCAGCTTACCAGGGAACATTCAGTACTTC
V gene: TRBV6-6; clone size: -; CDR3 length: 12; J gene: TRBJ2-3; D gene: -; CDR3 protein: CASSSQSDTQYF; CDR3 DNA: TGTGCCAGCAGTTCCCAGTCAGATACGCAGTATTTT